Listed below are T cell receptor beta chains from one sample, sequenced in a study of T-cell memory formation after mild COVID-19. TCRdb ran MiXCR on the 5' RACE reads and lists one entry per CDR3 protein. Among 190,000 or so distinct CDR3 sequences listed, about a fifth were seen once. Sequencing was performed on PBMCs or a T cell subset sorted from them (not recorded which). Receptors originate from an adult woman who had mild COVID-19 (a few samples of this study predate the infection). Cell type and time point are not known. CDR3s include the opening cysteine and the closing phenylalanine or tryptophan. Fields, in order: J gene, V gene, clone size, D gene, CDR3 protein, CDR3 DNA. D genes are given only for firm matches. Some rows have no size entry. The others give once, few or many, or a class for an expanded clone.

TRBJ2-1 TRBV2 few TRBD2 CATLGTSVSNEQFF TGTGCCACCCTGGGGACTAGCGTAAGCAATGAGCAGTTCTTC
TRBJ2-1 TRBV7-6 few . CASSLVIASGNEQFF TGTGCCAGCAGCTTAGTGATAGCATCTGGGAATGAGCAGTTCTTC
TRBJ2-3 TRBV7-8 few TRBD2 CASSSLGGVGTDTQYF TGTGCCAGCAGCTCCCTCGGGGGGGTGGGCACAGATACGCAGTATTTT
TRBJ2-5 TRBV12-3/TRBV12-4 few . CASRAKTGNRETQYF TGTGCCAGCAGAGCCAAAACAGGGAATCGAGAGACCCAGTACTTC
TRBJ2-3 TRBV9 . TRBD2 CASSVASGGTDTQYF TGTGCCAGCAGCGTAGCTAGCGGGGGCACAGATACGCAGTATTTT
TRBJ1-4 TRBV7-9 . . CASSFGYNEKLFF TGTGCCAGCAGCTTTGGCTATAATGAAAAACTGTTTTTT
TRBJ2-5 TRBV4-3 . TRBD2 CASSQEVPSGRATETQYF TGCGCCAGCAGCCAAGAGGTTCCTAGCGGGAGGGCCACGGAGACCCAGTACTTC
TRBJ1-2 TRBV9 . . CASSPIGLANYGYTF TGTGCCAGCAGCCCTATTGGCCTAGCTAACTATGGCTACACCTTC
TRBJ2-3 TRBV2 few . CASSGGSWADTQYF TGTGCCAGCAGTGGGGGGTCCTGGGCGGATACGCAGTATTTT
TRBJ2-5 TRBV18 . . CASSRIAARVRETQYF TGTGCCAGCTCAAGAATAGCGGCTAGAGTTCGTGAGACCCAGTACTTC
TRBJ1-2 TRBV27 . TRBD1 CASSSTGADGYGYTF TGTGCCAGCAGTTCTACAGGGGCTGACGGCTATGGCTACACCTTC
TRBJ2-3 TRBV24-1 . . CATSAFPDSTEQADTQYF TGTGCCACCAGCGCGTTCCCTGACAGTACGGAGCAGGCAGATACGCAGTATTTT
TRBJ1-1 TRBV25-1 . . CASSEGLGRIADTEAFF TGTGCCAGCAGTGAAGGGTTAGGCCGAATAGCCGACACTGAAGCTTTCTTT
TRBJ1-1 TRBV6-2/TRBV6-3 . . CASSYDISTEAFF TGTGCCAGCAGTTACGACATTAGCACTGAAGCTTTCTTT
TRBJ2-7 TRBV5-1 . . CASTWFGSYEQYF TGCGCCAGCACCTGGTTTGGATCCTACGAGCAGTACTTC
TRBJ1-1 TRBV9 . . CASSVLGFMNTEAFF TGTGCCAGCAGCGTATTAGGTTTTATGAACACTGAAGCTTTCTTT
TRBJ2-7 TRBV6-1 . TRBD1 CASSRQGDFYEQYF TGTGCCAGCAGTAGACAGGGGGATTTCTACGAGCAGTACTTC
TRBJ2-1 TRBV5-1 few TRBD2 CASSLAGLGLYNEQFF TGCGCCAGCAGCTTGGCGGGACTAGGTCTCTACAATGAGCAGTTCTTC
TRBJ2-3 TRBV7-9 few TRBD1 CASSISGTADTQYF TGTGCCAGCAGCATCTCCGGGACAGCAGATACGCAGTATTTT